The clone carrying this TCR beta chain occurred a few times. Investigators sought sequencing depths of between 1 in 200,000 and 1 in 1 million T cells. Method: immunoSEQ multiplex PCR; TCRdb's copy keeps in-frame clones and lacks some. Among about 30,000 clones listed, roughly 57% were seen once. The data are from a study of cytotoxic CD8 clonotypes in ibrutinib-treated CLL. Study context: Across the patients, approximately 10 were relapsed/refractory, roughly 15 treatment-naive and 17 to 18 IGHV unmutated.

This CDR3 is 15 amino acids long. Germline lookup yields CDR1 MNHNS and CDR2 SASEGT. Losses at the gene ends were 11 bases for V and 1 base for J; bases not matched to a gene: 10. Material: PBMCs, obtained before ibrutinib treatment. The chain has TRBV6-1 and TRBJ1-2; 10 nucleotides match TRBD1. This clonotype was obtained from a human donor with chronic lymphocytic leukemia. The CDR3 protein is CAYSTRDRGNYGYTF. The CDR3 coding sequence is TGTGCCTACAGCACCCGGGACAGGGGTAACTATGGCTACACCTTC.